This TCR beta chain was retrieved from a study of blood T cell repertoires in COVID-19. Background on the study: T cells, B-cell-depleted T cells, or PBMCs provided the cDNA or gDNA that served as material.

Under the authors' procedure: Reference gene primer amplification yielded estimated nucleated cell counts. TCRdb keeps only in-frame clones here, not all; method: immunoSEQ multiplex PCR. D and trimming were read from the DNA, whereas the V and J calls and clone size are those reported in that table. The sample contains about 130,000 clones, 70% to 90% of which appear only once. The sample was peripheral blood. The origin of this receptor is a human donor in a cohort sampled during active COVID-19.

For the CDR3, the DNA is TGTGCCAGCAGCTTGACAGCATCCACTGAAGCTTTCTTT. Protein: CASSLTASTEAFF. This chain connects TRBV5-5 to TRBJ1-1; D is unclear. CDR3 length equals 13 residues. V lost 1 base and J 4 bases, leaving 8 bases between the germline ends. CDR1 and CDR2 from the germline V gene are SGHKS and YYEKEE (reference sequence).